Sequencing of this T cell receptor (beta chain) was carried out in a study of identical twins. Notes on the study in general: In monozygotic twins, models underestimated the sharing of out-of-frame TCR alpha. Surplus twin overlap in beta out-of-frame sequences was less pronounced. Invariant MAIT and iNKT cells may have partly biased zero-insertion analyses.

CDR3 size: 15 residues. From germline, CDR1 is LGHNA and CDR2 YNFKEQ. V was pared by 2 bases and J by 6 bases, with 6 bases of the junction left unmatched. This clonotype rates as medium-sized. Its antigen is not identified. A universal primer site was created by template switching, with the cDNA bearing unique molecular identifiers. Each CDR3 protein gets one entry after TCRdb re-called the 5' RACE reads with MiXCR. The sample holds 200,000 or so distinct CDR3 sequences, 7.5% seen once. These sequences were also reported in another study, on yellow fever vaccine responses in identical twins.

The rearrangement links TRBV4-2 to TRBJ2-1, with 8 bases identical to TRBD1. The material sequenced was memory (CD45RO+) T cells sorted from blood. The receptor was derived from a young woman in good health. In DNA, the CDR3 is TGTGCCAGCAGCCAAAACAGGGGGAGCTCCAATGAGCAGTTCTTC. This codes for CASSQNRGSSNEQFF.